The TCR beta chain described here comes from a study of cytomegalovirus exposure and HLA in healthy donors. Whole-study results and caveats: A list of 150 or so TCR beta chains associated with cytomegalovirus was given.

Comments on this clone: Its target is not known.

Germline V CDR1 and CDR2: SGHNT, YYREEE (reference sequence). V shed 4 bases, J shed 5 bases, and the junction held 10 bases outside the gene matches. The CDR3 totals 15 residues. TCRdb keeps only in-frame clones here, not all; method: immunoSEQ multiplex PCR. The profile covers roughly 120,000 clones, with approximately 88% appearing a single time and 1.5% to 2% taken by the ten largest. What was sequenced was PBMCs. This TCR was sampled from a young man in good health and CMV-seronegative. The J gene is TRBJ2-5, the V gene TRBV5-4; 8 bases are a match to TRBD1. DNA for the CDR3: TGTGCCAGCAGCCAAGCAGGGGGCGGATGGGAGACCCAGTACTTC. The encoded protein is CASSQAGGGWETQYF.